Each of the 19 T cell receptor beta chains below was sequenced from the same sample in a study of CXCR3-negative and CXCR3-positive naive CD8 T cells. Study-wide results and caveats: A higher hydrophobicity marked the TRB CDR3s of CXCR3-positive naive cells versus CXCR3-negative naive cells.

These receptors lack a known antigen. The libraries of TRB cDNA were constructed through 5' RACE using UMI labels. TCRdb reprocessed the 5' RACE reads, with one entry per CDR3 protein and no DNA. The listing contains under 75,000 distinct CDR3 sequences. The sample comprised naive CXCR3+ CD8+ T cells from blood. Subset meaning: CD45RO-CCR7+CD27+CD95- naive CD8+ T cells expressing CXCR3 (TNR3+). Every receptor here comes from a human donor in good health. Some clones in this sample may be carry-over from other donors' samples.

The gene calls are TRBV27 and TRBJ2-1; absent DNA, TCRdb's TRBD2 call cannot be checked. This CDR3 region has 17 residues. Germline CDR1 MNHEY, CDR2 SMNVEV (reference sequence). CDR3 region: CASSKTGLAGWDNEQFF.

The rearrangement uses TRBV3-1 and TRBJ2-1; the D gene TCRdb calls, TRBD1, cannot be checked with no DNA. CDR1 is LGHDT, CDR2 YNNKEL, per germline (reference sequence). The CDR3 has 16 amino acids. CDR3 protein: CASSQVRGLSYNEQFF.

This sequence joins TRBV7-9 and TRBJ2-7. CDR1 is SEHNR and CDR2 is FQNEAQ in the germline V gene (reference sequence). CDR3 length: 13 residues. CDR3 region: CASSPTYTYEQYF.

This chain connects TRBV2 to TRBJ1-2; TCRdb's D call, TRBD1, is unchecked because there is no DNA. The germline V gene has CDR1 SNHLY and CDR2 FYNNEI. This CDR3 has 15 amino acids. The CDR3 reads CASDERGAPHYGYTF.

This chain uses TRBV28 with TRBJ2-1; TCRdb's D call, TRBD2, is unchecked because there is no DNA. This CDR3 is 13 amino acids long. CDR1 is MDHEN and CDR2 is SYDVKM in the germline V gene. The CDR3 region is CASNLADHNEQFF.

V usage is TRBV6-2 or TRBV6-3 and J usage is TRBJ2-1; TCRdb proposes TRBD2, but this gene call is untestable without DNA. Germline-derived CDR1 and CDR2 are MNHEY and SVGEGT. The CDR3 has 17 amino acids. This chain's CDR3 is CASSYVPGLGSYNEQFF.

The CDR3: CASRRKPGTHTGELFF. The V and J genes are TRBV28 and TRBJ2-2; without DNA, the TCRdb call of TRBD1 cannot be checked. CDR3 length equals 16 residues. Germline V CDR1 and CDR2: MDHEN, SYDVKM. Full variable domain (rest looked up from reference TRBV28 and TRBJ2-2): DVKVTQSSRYLVKRTGEKVFLECVQDMDHENMFWYRQDPGLGLRLIYFSYDVKMKEKGDIPEGYSVSREKKERFSLILESASTNQTSMYLCASRRKPGTHTGELFFGEGSRLTVL.

This chain connects TRBV11-2 to TRBJ2-1. This CDR3 is built from 14 residues. Germline values: CDR1 SGHAT, CDR2 FQNNGV. The CDR3 sequence is CASSLAAGSWEQFF.

V usage is TRBV2 and J usage is TRBJ2-2; no DNA is available, so the TRBD1 call from TCRdb remains unchecked. The CDR3 contains 16 residues. CDR1 SNHLY and CDR2 FYNNEI come from the germline V gene. The CDR3 is CASRGALTGLSGELFF. The full variable domain, rest sourced from reference TRBV2 and TRBJ2-2, is EPEVTQTPSHQVTQMGQEVILRCVPISNHLYFYWYRQILGQKVEFLVSFYNNEISEKSEIFDDQFSVERPDGSNFTLKIRSTKLEDSAMYFCASRGALTGLSGELFFGEGSRLTVL.

The chain couples TRBV14 to TRBJ2-1. Germline loops: CDR1 SGHDN, CDR2 FVKESK. The CDR3 length is 12 residues. The CDR3 sequence is CASGPHPTEQFF.

The rearrangement links TRBV6-6 to TRBJ2-3; TCRdb reports TRBD2, a call that lacks DNA to check it against. The CDR3 totals 16 residues. Germline loops: CDR1 MNHNY, CDR2 SVGAGI (reference sequence). CDR3: CASSYLSSDRTDTQYF.

V gene TRBV7-3 combines with J gene TRBJ2-1; the D call from TCRdb, TRBD2, cannot be confirmed without DNA. The CDR3 extends over 15 amino acids. Germline values: CDR1 SGHTA, CDR2 FQGTGA. The CDR3 loop reads CASSLSAGTYNEQFF.

The chain links TRBV12-3 or TRBV12-4 to TRBJ2-2; TCRdb proposes TRBD1, but this gene call is untestable without DNA. The CDR3 totals 15 residues. This chain's CDR3 is CASSGNRGATGELFF.

The rearrangement joins TRBV6-5 to TRBJ2-4; without DNA, the TCRdb call of TRBD1 cannot be checked. The CDR3 covers 11 residues. CDR1 and CDR2 (germline): MNHEY, SVGAGI. The CDR3 sequence is CASSPGGIQYF.

The V gene is TRBV3-1, the J gene TRBJ2-7; absent DNA, TCRdb's TRBD1 call cannot be checked. From germline, CDR1 is LGHDT and CDR2 YNNKEL (reference sequence). The CDR3 extends over 14 amino acids. CDR3 sequence reads: CASSQDNRAYEQYF.

The CDR3 protein is CASSLRTGPNTEAFF. The V and J genes are TRBV3-1 and TRBJ1-1; no DNA is available, so the TRBD1 call from TCRdb remains unchecked. Germline V CDR1 and CDR2: LGHDT, YNNKEL (reference sequence). The length of the CDR3 is 15 residues.

This chain connects TRBV4-3 to TRBJ1-1; TCRdb reports TRBD1, a call that lacks DNA to check it against. Germline CDR1 and CDR2: LGHNA and YSLEER. The CDR3 length is 14 residues. CDR3 loop: CASSPRDSNTEAFF.

CDR3 amino acids: CAAWDSQGQETQYF. The rearrangement joins TRBV6-6 to TRBJ2-5; TCRdb's D gene call, TRBD1, goes unchecked for lack of DNA. The CDR3 covers 14 residues. Germline V gives CDR1 MNHNY, CDR2 SVGAGI (reference sequence).

This chain links TRBV20-1 with TRBJ2-3; TCRdb designates TRBD2, a call that cannot be tested without DNA. The CDR3 covers 17 residues. Germline-derived CDR1 and CDR2 are DFQATT and SNEGSKA (reference sequence). The CDR3 here is CSARDLFGADLTDTQYF.